A selection of T cell receptor beta chains follows, all from one sample in a study of early T cells in non-severe SARS-CoV-2 infection. MiXCR was run by TCRdb on the 5' RACE reads, yielding one entry per CDR3 protein. This table holds around 40,000 distinct CDR3 sequences, around 5.7% found once. The sequencing input was whole blood. These receptors were taken from an adult who was a healthcare worker with PCR-confirmed SARS-CoV-2 infection or an uninfected control (not recorded which). CDR3s include the opening cysteine and the closing phenylalanine or tryptophan. The D gene is left open where the match is weak. Some rows mark clone size as missing; the rest say once, few, many or name a class of expanded clone.

d_gene,j_gene,v_gene,abundance,CDR3nt,CDR3aa
TRBD2,TRBJ2-1,TRBV7-9,few,TGTGCCAGCAGCTTTCGAGGACTAGGAGACTACAATGAGCAGTTCTTC,CASSFRGLGDYNEQFF
NA,TRBJ2-1,TRBV7-9,many,TGTGCCAGCAGCTTAGGTCCCTCCTACAATGAGCAGTTCTTC,CASSLGPSYNEQFF
NA,TRBJ2-1,TRBV4-1,many,TGCGCCAGCAGCCCCCTGAGGGCCTCCAACTCCTACAATGAGCAGTTCTTC,CASSPLRASNSYNEQFF
NA,TRBJ1-2,TRBV12-3/TRBV12-4,NA,TGTGCCAGCAGCCCACAGGGTTTTGGCTACACCTTC,CASSPQGFGYTF
NA,TRBJ2-4,TRBV20-1,many,TGCAGTGCTACCGCCCTAGCGAGCACCCCCCTAGCCAAAAACATTCAGTACTTC,CSATALASTPLAKNIQYF
NA,TRBJ2-5,TRBV20-1,many,TGCAGTGCTACTAGGGGGACTGGGGCAGAGACCCAGTACTTC,CSATRGTGAETQYF
NA,TRBJ2-3,TRBV11-2,few,TGTGCCAGCAGCCAAGGGTACGGGACAGATACGCAGTATTTT,CASSQGYGTDTQYF
NA,TRBJ1-1,TRBV20-1,few,TGCAGTGCTAATCAGGGCCCCACTGAAGCTTTCTTT,CSANQGPTEAFF
NA,TRBJ1-2,TRBV20-1,many,TGCAGTGCTAGACCGGTCGGGGAAAGCTATGGCTACACCTTC,CSARPVGESYGYTF
NA,TRBJ1-2,TRBV29-1,NA,TGCAGCGTGGGAAGCAGGGGCCAGGGCTACACCTTC,CSVGSRGQGYTF
NA,TRBJ2-4,TRBV11-2,few,TGTGCCAGCAGCTTAAATTCCCTAGAAGGAACCAAAAACATTCAGTACTTC,CASSLNSLEGTKNIQYF
NA,TRBJ2-3,TRBV6-5,NA,TGTGCCAGCAGTTCTGGGACGGACACAGATACGCAGTATTTT,CASSSGTDTDTQYF
TRBD2,TRBJ2-2,TRBV4-2,many,TGTGCCAGCAGCCAAGAAGCAGGCCTAGCGGCGAACACCGGGGAGCTGTTTTTT,CASSQEAGLAANTGELFF
NA,TRBJ2-2,TRBV6-1,many,TGTGCCAGCAGATTGGAGGGCTTCGGGGAGCTGTTTTTT,CASRLEGFGELFF
NA,TRBJ2-1,TRBV4-1,many,TGCGCCAGCAGCCAAGAGCCGGGCAATGAGCAGTTCTTC,CASSQEPGNEQFF
TRBD1,TRBJ2-5,TRBV20-1,many,TGCAGTGCTATAGGGACAGGGCCCCAAGAGACCCAGTACTTC,CSAIGTGPQETQYF
NA,TRBJ2-7,TRBV4-1,many,TGCGCCAGCAGTCGTTCGGACAGCTACGAGCAGTACTTC,CASSRSDSYEQYF
TRBD1,TRBJ2-2,TRBV10-3,many,TGTGCCATCAGTGGTGACAGGGAAACCGGGGAGCTGTTTTTT,CAISGDRETGELFF
NA,TRBJ1-2,TRBV7-3,many,TGTGCCAGCAGCTTAAGTGCGGGGAATGAGGGGATCTATGGCTACACCTTC,CASSLSAGNEGIYGYTF
NA,TRBJ1-5,TRBV12-3/TRBV12-4,NA,TGTGCCAGCAGCCAAATAGAGTTTTGGGGCGTTGGGCAGCCCCAGCATTTT,CASSQIEFWGVGQPQHF
TRBD2,TRBJ2-1,TRBV30,many,TGTGCCTGGAGTGTAAAGTTAGCGGGAGAGAGTCATGAGCAGTTCTTC,CAWSVKLAGESHEQFF
NA,TRBJ1-1,TRBV29-1,many,TGCAGCAGCCGAGGTTTGGGCACTGAAGCTTTCTTT,CSSRGLGTEAFF
TRBD1,TRBJ1-1,TRBV7-6,many,TGTGCCAGCAGCTTATCTCAGGGGGCTGGCACTGAAGCTTTCTTT,CASSLSQGAGTEAFF
NA,TRBJ2-1,TRBV7-3,many,TGTGCCAGCAGCCTTAGCCCTAGCTCCTACAATGAGCAGTTCTTC,CASSLSPSSYNEQFF
NA,TRBJ2-1,TRBV7-3,few,TGTGCCAGCAGCTGGGCTCTAGTGAATGAGCAGTTCTTC,CASSWALVNEQFF
TRBD2,TRBJ2-7,TRBV7-9,many,TGTGCCAGCAGCTTAGGATCCCTAGCGGGACATTCCTACGAGCAGTACTTC,CASSLGSLAGHSYEQYF
NA,TRBJ1-1,TRBV5-1,many,TGCGCCAGCAGCTTAACGGGGGTAAGGTGGAACACTGAAGCTTTCTTT,CASSLTGVRWNTEAFF
NA,TRBJ2-2,TRBV11-2,many,TGTGCCAGCAGCTTAGGACCCCCCGATCCCGGGGAGCTGTTTTTT,CASSLGPPDPGELFF
NA,TRBJ1-2,TRBV12-3/TRBV12-4,medium-sized,TGTGCCAGCAGGACATACCCCTCGGGGGTTAACTATGGCTACACCTTC,CASRTYPSGVNYGYTF
NA,TRBJ2-7,TRBV7-9,many,TGTGCCAGCAGCCTGACAGAGTCCTACGAGCAGTACTTC,CASSLTESYEQYF
NA,TRBJ1-2,TRBV19,many,TGTGCCAGTAGTATAGTAAACAGCGCGAACTATGGCTACACCTTC,CASSIVNSANYGYTF
TRBD1,TRBJ2-1,TRBV12-3/TRBV12-4,few,TGTGCCAGCAGGACAGGGGGCAGGGATGAGCAGTTCTTC,CASRTGGRDEQFF
NA,TRBJ1-2,TRBV6-2/TRBV6-3,many,TGTGCCAGCAGCTTAACAGAGAACTATGGCTACACCTTC,CASSLTENYGYTF
NA,TRBJ2-3,TRBV28,NA,TGTGCCAGCAGTTTGAACTTTGCAACTAGCACAGATACGCAGTATTTT,CASSLNFATSTDTQYF
NA,TRBJ2-2,TRBV18,many,TGTGCCAGCTCCAGGGCGAGTCGCCTTCTCACCGGGGAGCTGTTTTTT,CASSRASRLLTGELFF
NA,TRBJ2-1,TRBV6-4,many,TGTGCCAGCAGTGACGGGCCCGAGAACAATGAGCAGTTCTTC,CASSDGPENNEQFF
NA,TRBJ2-7,TRBV3-1,NA,TGTGCCAGCAGCCAACTCGGGACCTACGAGCAGTACTTC,CASSQLGTYEQYF
NA,TRBJ2-7,TRBV12-2,NA,TGTGCAAGTCGCTCCCGCCCGGGACAGGAGAGACACGAGCAGTACTTC,CASRSRPGQERHEQYF
NA,TRBJ2-3,TRBV29-1,many,TGCAGCGTTGCACGGGGGATTGCAGATACGCAGTATTTT,CSVARGIADTQYF
TRBD1,TRBJ1-1,TRBV7-3,many,TGTGCCAGCAGCTTAAGACAGGGCGGTGAAGCTTTCTTT,CASSLRQGGEAFF
NA,TRBJ2-7,TRBV7-2,few,TGTGCCAGCAGCTTAACGCGGACGTACTCCTACGAGCAGTACTTC,CASSLTRTYSYEQYF
NA,TRBJ1-1,TRBV20-1,many,TGCAGTGCTAGTGGGGGGGCGGCCTTCAACACTGAAGCTTTCTTT,CSASGGAAFNTEAFF